This T cell receptor (beta chain) is drawn from a study of blood T cell repertoires in COVID-19. For the study at large: Acute and convalescent COVID-19 samples came from the United States, Italy and Spain. The analysed material was cDNA or gDNA that came from T cells, B-cell-depleted T cells, or PBMCs.

The CDR3 is 14 amino acids. V was cut by 4 bases and J by 3 bases, with 10 bases left in between. Germline V gives CDR1 SGHRS, CDR2 YFSETQ. Authors' analysis steps: Estimation of nucleated cell counts relied on the amplification of reference gene primers. TCRdb keeps only in-frame clones here, not all; method: immunoSEQ multiplex PCR. V and J calls and clone size are as listed in that table; D and trimming were resolved from the DNA. The sample records some 100,000 clones, 70% to 90% being singletons. Material: peripheral blood. This sequence was found in a man aged 50-60 years with active or convalescent COVID-19. The genes are TRBV5-1 and TRBJ2-2; no definite D call. The chain's CDR3 is CASSIPVDTGELFF. As DNA, the CDR3 is TGCGCCAGCAGCATACCGGTCGACACCGGGGAGCTGTTTTTT.